A selection of T cell receptor beta chains follows, all from one sample in a study of T cell responses to AZD1222 COVID-19 vaccine. The table came from immunoSEQ multiplex PCR; TCRdb's copy has only in-frame clones and leaves some out. The sample holds 200,000 or so clones, 80% to 90% seen once. Sequencing was performed on peripheral blood, taken on day 0 of MenACWY control vaccination. These receptors were collected from an adult in good health. CDR3s include the opening cysteine and the closing phenylalanine or tryptophan. The order of the fields is D gene, J gene, clone size, V gene, CDR3 protein, CDR3 DNA. The D gene is left open where the match is weak. The size field is filled for only some rows; it gives once, few, many or a size class.

d_gene: .
j_gene: TRBJ1-1
abundance: .
v_gene: TRBV4-3
CDR3aa: CASSQDQGNGGTEAFF
CDR3nt: TGCGCCAGCAGCCAAGATCAAGGGAATGGAGGTACTGAAGCTTTCTTT

d_gene: .
j_gene: TRBJ1-5
abundance: .
v_gene: TRBV15
CDR3aa: CATSRDSLQPQHF
CDR3nt: TGTGCCACCAGCAGAGATAGTCTGCAGCCCCAGCATTTT

d_gene: .
j_gene: TRBJ1-5
abundance: .
v_gene: TRBV29-1
CDR3aa: CSVGEGNPGQPQHF
CDR3nt: TGCAGCGTGGGAGAGGGGAATCCTGGCCAGCCCCAGCATTTT

d_gene: TRBD2
j_gene: TRBJ2-5
abundance: .
v_gene: TRBV4-2
CDR3aa: CASSAGLADGPQETQYF
CDR3nt: TGTGCCAGCAGCGCGGGACTAGCGGATGGGCCTCAAGAGACCCAGTACTTC

d_gene: .
j_gene: TRBJ2-7
abundance: .
v_gene: TRBV11-2
CDR3aa: CASSPDTYEQYF
CDR3nt: TGTGCCAGCAGCCCAGATACCTACGAGCAGTACTTC

d_gene: .
j_gene: TRBJ2-2
abundance: .
v_gene: TRBV4-2
CDR3aa: CASSQGTGRGNTGELFF
CDR3nt: TGTGCCAGCAGCCAAGGTACAGGACGGGGAAACACCGGGGAGCTGTTTTTT

d_gene: .
j_gene: TRBJ2-7
abundance: .
v_gene: TRBV3-1/TRBV3-2
CDR3aa: CASSHLRRDHYEQYF
CDR3nt: TGTGCCAGCAGCCACCTCCGACGTGATCACTACGAGCAGTACTTC

d_gene: .
j_gene: TRBJ1-1
abundance: .
v_gene: TRBV11-2
CDR3aa: CASSFGQEEAFF
CDR3nt: TGTGCCAGCAGCTTCGGGCAGGAGGAAGCTTTCTTT

d_gene: TRBD2
j_gene: TRBJ2-2
abundance: .
v_gene: TRBV9
CDR3aa: CASSVRGSGLSGELFF
CDR3nt: TGTGCCAGCAGCGTACGGGGTAGCGGGCTTTCCGGGGAGCTGTTTTTT

d_gene: .
j_gene: TRBJ2-3
abundance: .
v_gene: TRBV18
CDR3aa: CASSPPRGYTDTQYF
CDR3nt: TGTGCCAGCTCCCCCCCGAGGGGCTACACAGATACGCAGTATTTT

d_gene: .
j_gene: TRBJ2-1
abundance: .
v_gene: TRBV7-9
CDR3aa: CASSSEESYNEQFF
CDR3nt: TGTGCCAGCAGCTCAGAGGAGTCCTACAATGAGCAGTTCTTC

d_gene: .
j_gene: TRBJ1-5
abundance: .
v_gene: TRBV19
CDR3aa: CASSIKGTGNQPQHF
CDR3nt: TGTGCCAGTAGTATAAAAGGGACGGGAAATCAGCCCCAGCATTTT

d_gene: TRBD2
j_gene: TRBJ2-5
abundance: .
v_gene: TRBV28
CDR3aa: CASSLSGGKETQYF
CDR3nt: TGTGCCAGCAGTTTAAGCGGGGGGAAGGAGACCCAGTACTTC

d_gene: TRBD1
j_gene: TRBJ1-1
abundance: .
v_gene: TRBV6-5
CDR3aa: CASSTGTGATEAFF
CDR3nt: TGTGCCAGCAGTACCGGGACAGGAGCCACTGAAGCTTTCTTT

d_gene: .
j_gene: TRBJ2-3
abundance: .
v_gene: TRBV7-9
CDR3aa: CASSPGVQVGTDTQYF
CDR3nt: TGTGCCAGCAGCCCGGGCGTGCAGGTTGGCACAGATACGCAGTATTTT

d_gene: .
j_gene: TRBJ1-1
abundance: .
v_gene: TRBV28
CDR3aa: CASQPPGAHGEAFF
CDR3nt: TGTGCCAGCCAACCCCCCGGGGCGCATGGTGAAGCTTTCTTT

d_gene: TRBD1
j_gene: TRBJ2-6
abundance: .
v_gene: TRBV27
CDR3aa: CASQPDRAGANVLTF
CDR3nt: TGTGCCAGCCAACCTGACAGGGCTGGGGCCAACGTCCTGACTTTC

d_gene: .
j_gene: TRBJ2-1
abundance: .
v_gene: TRBV28
CDR3aa: CASSSKGGFFGRRFSYNEQFF
CDR3nt: TGTGCCAGCAGTTCCAAGGGCGGGTTTTTTGGGAGACGCTTTTCCTACAATGAGCAGTTCTTC

d_gene: .
j_gene: TRBJ2-4
abundance: .
v_gene: TRBV30
CDR3aa: CAWGGANIQYF
CDR3nt: TGTGCCTGGGGGGGGGCAAACATTCAGTACTTC

d_gene: .
j_gene: TRBJ1-1
abundance: .
v_gene: TRBV10-3
CDR3aa: CAISADRNTEAFF
CDR3nt: TGTGCCATCAGTGCGGACAGGAACACTGAAGCTTTCTTT

d_gene: .
j_gene: TRBJ2-7
abundance: .
v_gene: TRBV7-9
CDR3aa: CASSSPRTYEQYF
CDR3nt: TGTGCCAGCAGCTCCCCACGGACCTACGAGCAGTACTTC

d_gene: .
j_gene: TRBJ2-3
abundance: once
v_gene: TRBV19
CDR3aa: CASSIDYGRAITDTQYF
CDR3nt: TGTGCCAGTAGTATTGATTACGGGAGAGCAATCACAGATACGCAGTATTTT

d_gene: TRBD1
j_gene: TRBJ1-2
abundance: .
v_gene: TRBV5-1
CDR3aa: CASSSWTGGADGYTF
CDR3nt: TGCGCCAGCAGCTCATGGACAGGGGGCGCGGATGGCTACACCTTC

d_gene: .
j_gene: TRBJ1-1
abundance: .
v_gene: TRBV19
CDR3aa: CASSIRGAEAFF
CDR3nt: TGTGCCAGTAGTATTCGGGGGGCTGAGGCTTTCTTT

d_gene: TRBD1
j_gene: TRBJ2-7
abundance: .
v_gene: TRBV18
CDR3aa: CASSPGQGAPYEQYF
CDR3nt: TGTGCCAGCTCACCGGGGCAGGGGGCGCCCTACGAGCAGTACTTC

d_gene: TRBD1
j_gene: TRBJ1-3
abundance: .
v_gene: TRBV12-3/TRBV12-4
CDR3aa: CASRATGGNTIYF
CDR3nt: TGTGCCAGCAGAGCTACAGGGGGCAACACCATATATTTT

d_gene: .
j_gene: TRBJ1-3
abundance: .
v_gene: TRBV10-3
CDR3aa: CAILVEGRGRSGNTIYF
CDR3nt: TGTGCCATCCTCGTCGAGGGTAGGGGCCGTTCTGGAAACACCATATATTTT

d_gene: TRBD1
j_gene: TRBJ1-4
abundance: once
v_gene: TRBV6-5
CDR3aa: CASKGGTGGEKLFF
CDR3nt: TGTGCCAGCAAGGGAGGGACAGGGGGTGAAAAACTGTTTTTT

d_gene: .
j_gene: TRBJ2-7
abundance: once
v_gene: TRBV30
CDR3aa: CAWSVSYEQYF
CDR3nt: TGTGCCTGGAGTGTATCCTACGAGCAGTACTTC

d_gene: .
j_gene: TRBJ1-4
abundance: few
v_gene: TRBV10-3
CDR3aa: CAISSGSEGEKLFF
CDR3nt: TGTGCCATCAGCTCCGGGAGCGAGGGTGAAAAACTGTTTTTT